Listed below are T cell receptor beta chains from one sample, sequenced in a study of cytomegalovirus exposure and HLA in healthy donors. Clones were read by immunoSEQ multiplex PCR, and TCRdb kept only the in-frame ones, dropping some. The sample carries 140,000 to 150,000 clones, roughly 71% recorded once. Sequencing input: PBMCs. These receptors came from a man younger than 40 in good health and CMV-seronegative. Each CDR3 is given with its conserved first and last residue. The order of the fields is J gene, CDR3 length, V gene, CDR3 protein.

j_gene: TRBJ2-7; len: 16; v_gene: TRBV28; CDR3aa: CASKGHEAGGPYEQYF
j_gene: -; len: 17; v_gene: TRBV5-4; CDR3aa: CASSLGPSGGSSYEQYF
j_gene: TRBJ1-3; len: 14; v_gene: TRBV30; CDR3aa: CAGGQAFSGNTIYF
j_gene: TRBJ2-3; len: 14; v_gene: TRBV30; CDR3aa: CAWKDRGGADTQYF
j_gene: -; len: 16; v_gene: TRBV23-1; CDR3aa: CASSGRTGRQNDEQYF
j_gene: TRBJ2-5; len: 13; v_gene: TRBV12-5; CDR3aa: CASSGTVQETQYF
j_gene: TRBJ2-3; len: 13; v_gene: TRBV7-2; CDR3aa: CASSVFPADTQYF
j_gene: TRBJ2-7; len: 15; v_gene: TRBV5-4; CDR3aa: CASSSPGQGTHEQYF
j_gene: TRBJ2-7; len: 16; v_gene: TRBV5-4; CDR3aa: CASSLGGLAGNYEQYF
j_gene: TRBJ2-5; len: 14; v_gene: TRBV18; CDR3aa: CASSATSGALEQYF
j_gene: TRBJ2-3; len: 15; v_gene: TRBV29-1; CDR3aa: CSVEEQGTRTDTQYF
j_gene: TRBJ2-2; len: 15; v_gene: TRBV28; CDR3aa: CASSPLGGFTGELFF
j_gene: TRBJ1-3; len: 14; v_gene: TRBV7-9; CDR3aa: CASSLSAAGNTIYF
j_gene: TRBJ2-2; len: 15; v_gene: TRBV5-4; CDR3aa: CASSPGTGKSGELFF
j_gene: TRBJ2-6; len: 16; v_gene: TRBV11-3; CDR3aa: CASSSGGVSGANVLTF
j_gene: TRBJ1-4; len: 17; v_gene: TRBV18; CDR3aa: CASSPPFFGEANEKLFF
j_gene: TRBJ2-1; len: 13; v_gene: TRBV11-3; CDR3aa: CASSSRPAGEQFF
j_gene: TRBJ1-3; len: 18; v_gene: TRBV11-2; CDR3aa: CASSLRLAGARSGNTIYF
j_gene: TRBJ2-5; len: 15; v_gene: TRBV2; CDR3aa: CASSVNQGYQETQYF
j_gene: TRBJ1-1; len: 16; v_gene: TRBV7-9; CDR3aa: CASSLGGGGLGTEAFF
j_gene: TRBJ1-2; len: 13; v_gene: TRBV5-1; CDR3aa: CASSLGQDYGYTF
j_gene: TRBJ1-2; len: 15; v_gene: TRBV13; CDR3aa: CASSLGRRETYGYTF
j_gene: TRBJ1-2; len: 12; v_gene: TRBV6-6; CDR3aa: CASSTRAGGYTF
j_gene: TRBJ1-5; len: 15; v_gene: TRBV19; CDR3aa: CASSRGGVNNQPQHF
j_gene: TRBJ1-2; len: 13; v_gene: TRBV14; CDR3aa: CASSQGQGGGYTF
j_gene: TRBJ1-1; len: 16; v_gene: TRBV7-2; CDR3aa: CASSLPSRGLDTEAFF
j_gene: TRBJ2-2; len: 15; v_gene: TRBV2; CDR3aa: CASSEVGRVTGELFF
j_gene: TRBJ2-1; len: 13; v_gene: TRBV11-2; CDR3aa: CASSLGGEDEQFF
j_gene: TRBJ1-3; len: 16; v_gene: TRBV18; CDR3aa: CASSPPGQGAGNTIYF
j_gene: TRBJ2-7; len: 15; v_gene: TRBV10-1; CDR3aa: CASSEYRGSSYEQYF
j_gene: TRBJ2-2; len: 17; v_gene: TRBV7-2; CDR3aa: CASSPWRGTGATGELFF
j_gene: TRBJ1-2; len: 15; v_gene: TRBV28; CDR3aa: CATPRGTTANYGYTF